The clone carrying this T cell receptor (beta chain) was counted only a few times. Its cognate antigen is unknown. The data were taken from a study of T-cell memory formation after mild COVID-19. Whole-study results and caveats: Clones that shrank (day 15 to 85) were balanced CD4/CD8, whereas later expanders leaned CD4+.

The authors produced TCR alpha and TCR beta cDNA libraries with sample barcodes and UMIs by 5'RACE using constant-segment primers. TCRdb called the 5' RACE reads again in MiXCR, with one record for every CDR3 protein. The sample has roughly 260,000 distinct CDR3 sequences; less than 20% are singletons. The germline CDR1 and CDR2 sequences are SGHTA and FQGNSA. The V and J ends lost 5 bases and 2 bases respectively, with 15 bases between them. CDR3 length: 16 residues. V and J are TRBV7-2 and TRBJ2-2, with no clear D. What was sequenced was PBMCs or a T cell subset sorted from them (not recorded which). The clonotype comes from a man aged 18 to 35 who had mild COVID-19 (a few samples of this study predate the infection). Cell type and time point are not known. CDR3 in amino acids: CASSTLSRRNTGELFF. The DNA of the CDR3 is TGTGCCAGCAGCACCCTCTCCCGACGCAACACCGGGGAGCTGTTTTTT.